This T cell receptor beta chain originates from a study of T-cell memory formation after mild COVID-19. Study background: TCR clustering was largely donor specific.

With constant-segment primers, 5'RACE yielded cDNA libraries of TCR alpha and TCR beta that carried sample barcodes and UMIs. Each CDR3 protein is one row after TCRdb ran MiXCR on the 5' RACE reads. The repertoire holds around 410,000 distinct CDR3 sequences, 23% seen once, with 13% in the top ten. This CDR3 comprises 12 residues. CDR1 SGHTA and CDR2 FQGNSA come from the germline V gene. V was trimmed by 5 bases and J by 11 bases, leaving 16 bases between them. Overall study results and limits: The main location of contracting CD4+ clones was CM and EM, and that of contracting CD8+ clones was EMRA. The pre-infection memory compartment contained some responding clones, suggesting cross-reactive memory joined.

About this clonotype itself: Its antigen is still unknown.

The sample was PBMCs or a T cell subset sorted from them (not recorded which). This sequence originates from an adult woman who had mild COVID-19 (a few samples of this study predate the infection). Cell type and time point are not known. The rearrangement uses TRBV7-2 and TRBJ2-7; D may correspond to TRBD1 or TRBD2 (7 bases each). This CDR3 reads CASSNPRGGKYF. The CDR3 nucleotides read TGTGCCAGCAGCAACCCCAGGGGGGGAAAGTACTTC. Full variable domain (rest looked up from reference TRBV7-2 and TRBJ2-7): GAGVSQSPSNKVTEKGKDVELRCDPISGHTALYWYRQSLGQGLEFLIYFQGNSAPDKSGLPSDRFSAERTGGSVSTLTIQRTQQEDSAVYLCASSNPRGGKYFGPGTRLTVT.